A selection of T cell receptor beta chains follows, all from one sample in a study of cytomegalovirus exposure and HLA in healthy donors. This table comes from immunoSEQ multiplex PCR, and its TCRdb copy is limited to in-frame clones, with some not included. The sample holds tens of thousands of clones, around 86% seen once. Specimen: PBMCs. The receptors were gathered from a man aged 30-40 years in good health and CMV-seropositive. Both conserved end residues are part of each CDR3. D genes are given only for firm matches. Only some rows state a clone size, as once, few, many or a class for expanded clones.

D gene: TRBD2
J gene: TRBJ2-1
V gene: TRBV10-1
clone size: .
CDR3 protein: CASSEFGLAGGPYNEQFF
CDR3 DNA: TGCGCCAGCAGTGAATTCGGACTAGCGGGAGGGCCCTACAATGAGCAGTTCTTC

D gene: TRBD2
J gene: TRBJ2-7
V gene: TRBV5-1
clone size: .
CDR3 protein: CASSEPSGAYEQYF
CDR3 DNA: TGCGCCAGCAGCGAGCCTAGCGGCGCTTACGAGCAGTACTTC

D gene: .
J gene: TRBJ1-3
V gene: TRBV7-9
clone size: .
CDR3 protein: CASRGRGDSGNTIYF
CDR3 DNA: TGTGCCAGCCGGGGTCGGGGGGACTCTGGAAACACCATATATTTT

D gene: .
J gene: TRBJ1-3
V gene: TRBV25-1
clone size: .
CDR3 protein: CASSEFSRSGNTIYF
CDR3 DNA: TGTGCCAGCAGTGAATTTTCCAGGTCTGGAAACACCATATATTTT

D gene: TRBD1
J gene: TRBJ2-7
V gene: TRBV11-2
clone size: .
CDR3 protein: CASTRQGPGYEQYF
CDR3 DNA: TGTGCCAGCACCCGACAGGGGCCGGGTTACGAGCAGTACTTC

D gene: .
J gene: TRBJ2-7
V gene: TRBV2
clone size: few
CDR3 protein: CASSEYLGNGQYF
CDR3 DNA: TGTGCCAGCAGTGAGTACCTCGGGAACGGGCAGTACTTC

D gene: .
J gene: TRBJ2-2
V gene: TRBV7-2
clone size: .
CDR3 protein: CASSLDHSLEVTGELFF
CDR3 DNA: TGTGCCAGCAGCTTAGACCATAGCCTAGAAGTCACCGGGGAGCTGTTTTTT

D gene: TRBD1
J gene: TRBJ2-7
V gene: TRBV5-1
clone size: once
CDR3 protein: CASSGQGYEQYF
CDR3 DNA: TGCGCCAGTAGCGGACAGGGTTACGAGCAGTACTTC

D gene: TRBD2
J gene: TRBJ2-7
V gene: TRBV5-1
clone size: .
CDR3 protein: CASSLTSEAVEQYF
CDR3 DNA: TGCGCCAGCAGCTTGACTAGCGAGGCAGTCGAGCAGTACTTC

D gene: TRBD2
J gene: TRBJ2-5
V gene: TRBV10-3
clone size: .
CDR3 protein: CAISERASGSQETQYF
CDR3 DNA: TGTGCCATCAGTGAACGGGCTAGCGGGAGTCAAGAGACCCAGTACTTC

D gene: .
J gene: TRBJ2-5
V gene: TRBV10-2
clone size: .
CDR3 protein: CAIQGSQETQYF
CDR3 DNA: TGCGCCATACAGGGTAGTCAAGAGACCCAGTACTTC

D gene: TRBD1
J gene: TRBJ1-4
V gene: TRBV10-2
clone size: few
CDR3 protein: CATRQGMATNEKLFF
CDR3 DNA: TGCGCCACCCGACAGGGAATGGCGACTAATGAAAAACTGTTTTTT

D gene: TRBD2
J gene: TRBJ2-7
V gene: TRBV6-5
clone size: .
CDR3 protein: CASSYGGRADEQYF
CDR3 DNA: TGTGCCAGCAGTTATGGCGGGAGGGCTGACGAGCAGTACTTC

D gene: TRBD1
J gene: TRBJ2-5
V gene: TRBV5-1
clone size: few
CDR3 protein: CASSLGQGGQETQYF
CDR3 DNA: TGCGCCAGCAGCTTAGGACAGGGCGGACAAGAGACCCAGTACTTC

D gene: TRBD1
J gene: TRBJ2-7
V gene: TRBV7-2
clone size: .
CDR3 protein: CASSLHRDSFYEQYF
CDR3 DNA: TGTGCCAGCAGCTTACACCGGGACAGTTTCTACGAGCAGTACTTC

D gene: TRBD1
J gene: TRBJ1-2
V gene: TRBV4-1
clone size: few
CDR3 protein: CASSQLRTGGNYGYTF
CDR3 DNA: TGCGCCAGCAGCCAACTCCGGACAGGGGGGAACTATGGCTACACCTTC

D gene: .
J gene: TRBJ1-2
V gene: TRBV5-4
clone size: .
CDR3 protein: CASSLAPQNYGYTF
CDR3 DNA: TGTGCCAGCAGCTTGGCCCCACAGAACTATGGCTACACCTTC

D gene: .
J gene: TRBJ1-4
V gene: TRBV9
clone size: once
CDR3 protein: CASSGQSLLGVEKLFF
CDR3 DNA: TGTGCCAGCAGCGGCCAGTCTTTATTAGGGGTGGAAAAACTGTTTTTT

D gene: TRBD1
J gene: TRBJ1-4
V gene: TRBV27
clone size: few
CDR3 protein: CASRQTGGASYEKLFF
CDR3 DNA: TGTGCCAGCAGACAAACAGGGGGCGCATCGTATGAAAAACTGTTTTTT

D gene: TRBD1
J gene: TRBJ2-2
V gene: TRBV10-2
clone size: .
CDR3 protein: CASRRQGGSGELFF
CDR3 DNA: TGCGCCAGCAGGAGACAGGGGGGCTCCGGGGAGCTGTTTTTT

D gene: TRBD1
J gene: TRBJ2-7
V gene: TRBV10-2
clone size: .
CDR3 protein: CASSESQGAYEQYF
CDR3 DNA: TGCGCCAGCAGTGAGTCGCAGGGGGCCTACGAGCAGTACTTC

D gene: TRBD1
J gene: TRBJ2-5
V gene: TRBV27
clone size: .
CDR3 protein: CASSLTTGGETQYF
CDR3 DNA: TGTGCCAGCAGTTTAACGACAGGGGGGGAGACCCAGTACTTC

D gene: TRBD1
J gene: TRBJ2-7
V gene: TRBV6-5
clone size: .
CDR3 protein: CASSGLGQGAREQYF
CDR3 DNA: TGTGCCAGCAGTGGCTTGGGACAGGGGGCGAGGGAGCAGTACTTC

D gene: .
J gene: TRBJ1-1
V gene: TRBV4-1
clone size: .
CDR3 protein: CASSQAPGYVGTGAFF
CDR3 DNA: TGCGCCAGCAGCCAAGCCCCCGGGTATGTTGGCACTGGAGCTTTCTTT

D gene: .
J gene: TRBJ2-7
V gene: TRBV30
clone size: .
CDR3 protein: CAWRRPGGSYEQYF
CDR3 DNA: TGTGCCTGGAGGCGCCCCGGAGGGAGCTACGAGCAGTACTTC

D gene: .
J gene: TRBJ2-5
V gene: TRBV10-3
clone size: .
CDR3 protein: CAISGSGHLYQETQYF
CDR3 DNA: TGTGCCATCAGTGGGTCGGGACACTTGTACCAAGAGACCCAGTACTTC

D gene: TRBD1
J gene: TRBJ2-1
V gene: TRBV7-9
clone size: .
CDR3 protein: CASSPRDREGRVDEQFF
CDR3 DNA: TGTGCCAGCAGCCCTCGGGACAGGGAGGGGCGTGTAGATGAGCAGTTCTTC

D gene: .
J gene: TRBJ2-2
V gene: TRBV27
clone size: .
CDR3 protein: CASSSLARNTGELFF
CDR3 DNA: TGTGCCAGCAGTAGTCTAGCTCGCAACACCGGGGAGCTGTTTTTT

D gene: .
J gene: TRBJ2-3
V gene: TRBV19
clone size: .
CDR3 protein: CASTPEVAGGRDTQYF
CDR3 DNA: TGTGCCAGTACCCCTGAGGTGGCAGGGGGGCGAGATACGCAGTATTTT

D gene: .
J gene: TRBJ1-4
V gene: TRBV7-8
clone size: .
CDR3 protein: CASSLDSYYEKLFF
CDR3 DNA: TGTGCCAGCAGCTTGGACAGCTATTATGAAAAACTGTTTTTT

D gene: .
J gene: TRBJ2-5
V gene: TRBV11-1
clone size: once
CDR3 protein: CASSFGLLEETQYF
CDR3 DNA: TGTGCCAGCAGCTTTGGACTACTAGAGGAGACCCAGTACTTC

D gene: TRBD1
J gene: TRBJ2-3
V gene: TRBV27
clone size: .
CDR3 protein: CASSSTRDSIPDTQYF
CDR3 DNA: TGTGCCAGCAGTTCGACCCGGGACAGTATCCCAGATACGCAGTATTTT

D gene: TRBD1
J gene: TRBJ1-5
V gene: TRBV7-8
clone size: .
CDR3 protein: CASSTARTGGNQPQHF
CDR3 DNA: TGTGCCAGCAGCACCGCCCGGACAGGGGGCAATCAGCCCCAGCATTTT

D gene: TRBD2
J gene: TRBJ2-1
V gene: TRBV14
clone size: once
CDR3 protein: CASSQTSGVWEQFF
CDR3 DNA: TGTGCCAGCAGCCAGACTAGCGGGGTCTGGGAGCAGTTCTTC

D gene: .
J gene: TRBJ2-7
V gene: TRBV28
clone size: .
CDR3 protein: CASGFLFGRTHEQYF
CDR3 DNA: TGTGCCAGCGGCTTTCTCTTTGGGAGAACCCACGAGCAGTACTTC

D gene: .
J gene: TRBJ2-5
V gene: TRBV25-1
clone size: .
CDR3 protein: CASSEYNEGRETQYF
CDR3 DNA: TGTGCCAGCAGTGAATATAACGAAGGCAGGGAGACCCAGTACTTC

D gene: .
J gene: TRBJ2-7
V gene: TRBV28
clone size: .
CDR3 protein: CASSFIVYEQYF
CDR3 DNA: TGTGCCAGCAGTTTTATAGTCTACGAGCAGTACTTC

D gene: TRBD1
J gene: TRBJ2-2
V gene: TRBV30
clone size: .
CDR3 protein: CAWSVLGDRGLAGELFF
CDR3 DNA: TGTGCCTGGAGTGTACTTGGCGACAGGGGGCTTGCCGGGGAGCTGTTTTTT

D gene: TRBD1
J gene: TRBJ1-5
V gene: TRBV6-1
clone size: few
CDR3 protein: CAADRDRVYQPQHF
CDR3 DNA: TGTGCCGCGGACCGGGACAGAGTTTATCAGCCCCAGCATTTT

D gene: .
J gene: TRBJ1-2
V gene: TRBV10-2
clone size: .
CDR3 protein: CASSDPAGDGYGYTF
CDR3 DNA: TGCGCCAGCAGTGACCCCGCAGGGGATGGCTATGGCTACACCTTC

D gene: .
J gene: TRBJ2-7
V gene: TRBV2
clone size: .
CDR3 protein: CASAGSSYEQYF
CDR3 DNA: TGTGCCAGCGCCGGGTCTTCCTACGAGCAGTACTTC

D gene: .
J gene: TRBJ2-5
V gene: TRBV15
clone size: .
CDR3 protein: CATSRSSLQETQYF
CDR3 DNA: TGTGCCACCAGCAGGAGTTCTCTCCAAGAGACCCAGTACTTC

D gene: .
J gene: TRBJ2-2
V gene: TRBV29-1
clone size: .
CDR3 protein: CSVGTSNTGELFF
CDR3 DNA: TGCAGCGTTGGGACATCGAACACCGGGGAGCTGTTTTTT

D gene: TRBD1
J gene: TRBJ1-2
V gene: TRBV2
clone size: .
CDR3 protein: CASSGGQGLNYGYTF
CDR3 DNA: TGTGCCAGCAGTGGAGGACAGGGGTTGAACTATGGCTACACCTTC